These 10 T cell receptor beta chains originate from one sample sequenced in a study of blood T cells in healthy people across ages. A J-beta primer mix and a sample-barcoded 5' primer were used in a second PCR of roughly 6 to 12 cycles. Via MiXCR, TCRdb re-called the 5' RACE reads, giving one row per CDR3 protein. The table lists 850,000 to 1,300,000 distinct CDR3 sequences, 35% to 50% of them singletons, with 15% to 20% in the top ten. Input material: blood. Receptors were obtained from a woman aged 60-75 years in good health.

The CDR3 sequence is CAIKDGTGELFF. The CDR3 bases are TGTGCCATCAAAGACGGTACCGGGGAGCTGTTTTTT. This rearrangement joins TRBV10-3 to TRBJ2-2; D remains unclear. CDR3 length equals 12 residues. In germline, CDR1 is ENHRY, CDR2 SYGVKD. V lost 7 bases and J 5 bases, leaving 8 bases between the germline ends.

In its sample, this clonotype was seen a few times. J is TRBJ2-7 and V is TRBV21-1. TRBV21-1 has pseudogene status. The CDR3 sequence is 12 residues long. The CDR3 sequence: CASSHDFYEQYF. CDR3 coding DNA: TGTGCCAGCAGCCATGACTTCTACGAGCAGTACTTC.

The rearrangement joins TRBV4-1 to TRBJ1-1; D gene unclear. Germline V lookup: CDR1 MGHRA, CDR2 YSYEKL. The CDR3 loop spans 13 amino acids. Trimming removed 1 base from V and 3 bases from J, with 6 bases in between. The CDR3 sequence is CASSQAGDTEAFF. In DNA, the CDR3 is TGCGCCAGCAGCCAAGCCGGGGACACTGAAGCTTTCTTT.

The DNA of the CDR3 is TGTGCCAGCAGCCAGACGGGACTAGCGGTCGATACCCCGAGCACCGGGGAGCTGTTTTTT. As protein: CASSQTGLAVDTPSTGELFF. This chain links TRBV7-3 with TRBJ2-2; 11 positions match TRBD2. The CDR3 length is 20 residues. The V gene end was trimmed by 5 bases and the J gene end by 4 bases; junction bases not matched to a gene: 18. Per germline, CDR1 SGHTA and CDR2 FQGTGA.

The chain couples TRBV10-2 to TRBJ1-1, with 7 bases lining up with TRBD1. The CDR3 consists of 15 residues. Losses at the gene ends were 5 bases for V and 4 bases for J; bases not matched to a gene: 10. Germline lookup yields CDR1 WSHSY and CDR2 SAAADI. The CDR3 sequence is CASSPADRVGTEAFF. CDR3 DNA sequence: TGCGCCAGCAGTCCCGCAGACAGGGTTGGCACTGAAGCTTTCTTT.

The J gene is TRBJ2-1, the V gene TRBV29-1; D is unclear. Germline CDR1 reads SQVTM; CDR2 reads ANQGSEA. The CDR3 consists of 12 residues. V gave up 2 bases and J gave up 5 bases, with 7 bases separating them. This CDR3 is CSVERLNNEQFF. The CDR3 DNA reads TGCAGCGTTGAAAGGCTAAACAATGAGCAGTTCTTC.

This clonotype was observed at least ten times. This chain links TRBV28 with TRBJ2-7; 11 nucleotides line up with TRBD1. This CDR3 region has 15 residues. V dropped 6 bases and J dropped 3; count of bases not matched to a gene: 7. Germline assignment: CDR1 MDHEN and CDR2 SYDVKM. The CDR3 protein is CASSRGGQGDYEQYF. The DNA for the CDR3 is TGTGCCAGCAGCCGTGGGGGACAGGGGGACTACGAGCAGTACTTC.

On this clonotype itself: One junction end disagrees with the germline gene, perhaps due to a read error. The chain is built from TRBV19 and TRBJ2-7, with 7 bases identical to TRBD1. The CDR3 covers 13 residues. Germline V lookup: CDR1 LNHDA, CDR2 SQIVND (reference sequence). Here the CDR3 reads CASSIDRAYEQYF. DNA of the CDR3: TGTGCCAGCAGTATAGACAGGGCCTACGAGCAGTACTTC.

This clonotype came up many times. The chain links TRBV10-3 to TRBJ2-7; D perhaps matches TRBD1 (6 bases). Trimming pared 4 bases from V and 5 bases from J, leaving 18 bases between. There are 15 residues in the CDR3. The germline CDR1 and CDR2 sequences are ENHRY and SYGVKD. The CDR3 loop reads CAISGSPGQGNEQYF. The CDR3 DNA is TGTGCCATCAGTGGTTCCCCGGGACAAGGAAACGAGCAGTACTTC.

V and J are TRBV10-3 and TRBJ2-7; D possibly corresponds to TRBD1 (8 bases). This CDR3 has 14 amino acids. Looked up from germline, CDR1 is ENHRY and CDR2 is SYGVKD. V shed 10 bases and J shed 2 bases, with 18 bases lying between them. The CDR3 sequence: CATATGEGAYEQYF. In DNA, the CDR3 is TGTGCCACCGCGACAGGGGAGGGGGCCTACGAGCAGTACTTC.